This T cell receptor beta chain came from a study of CXCR3-negative and CXCR3-positive naive CD8 T cells. The libraries of TRB cDNA were constructed through 5' RACE using UMI labels. Reprocessing the 5' RACE reads, TCRdb reports a single entry for every CDR3 protein and omits DNA. Its table records nearly 90,000 distinct CDR3 sequences. Germline CDR1 reads SGHRS; CDR2 reads YFSETQ. CDR3 size: 17 residues. As regards this clonotype: Antigen: not known.

Definition of naive CD8+ T cells rested on a CD45RO-CCR7+CD27+CD95- profile. The study's findings and limits: Both naive subsets, CXCR3-negative and CXCR3-positive, displayed similar TRBV-TRBJ usage, unlike memory cells. TRB CDR3s of CXCR3-positive naive cells were more hydrophobic than those of CXCR3-negative naive cells.

The origin of this receptor is a human donor in good health. Some clones in this sample may be carry-over from other donors' samples. Input material: naive CXCR3+ CD8+ T cells from blood. Subset meaning: CD45RO-CCR7+CD27+CD95- naive CD8+ T cells expressing CXCR3 (TNR3+). The chain links TRBV5-1 to TRBJ2-2; there is no DNA to check the TCRdb D call of TRBD2. The CDR3: CASSLVAGPTPAGELFF.